The text below deals with one TCR beta chain. Antigen unknown. Each donor was nominally healthy when sampled (though unrecorded immune exposures were likely). This sample was taken from a study of cytomegalovirus exposure and HLA in healthy donors. Background on the study: Findings of an earlier analysis included roughly 110 million unique TCR beta sequences from 190 million or so T cells. General study points: Fewer N-insertions than the approximately 700-donor mean were reportedly shown by an Asian-associated ancestry cluster in a later analysis. Association of a missense DCLRE1C variant with TCR beta V- and J-gene trimming was reported in a later analysis.

Germline CDR1 and CDR2: LNHDA and SQIVND (reference sequence). Losses at the gene ends were 5 bases for V and 9 bases for J; bases not matched to a gene: 13. This CDR3 has 15 amino acids. In the PCR, 60 Vbeta and 13 Jbeta primers were used. Data came from immunoSEQ multiplex PCR; TCRdb stores just in-frame clones and leaves some out. Seen here are about 190,000 clones, almost 75% observed once, and the top ten hold less than 4%. The specimen sequenced was PBMCs. The origin of this receptor is a woman aged 25 to 39 in good health and CMV-seropositive. This chain joins TRBV19 and TRBJ1-5, with 7 positions matching TRBD1. In DNA, the CDR3 is TGTGCCAGTAGTCCGCAGGGGGAAATGGCAGGGCCCCAGCATTTT. Translated, it gives CASSPQGEMAGPQHF.